What follows are 7 T cell receptor beta chains derived from one specimen sequenced in a study of PD-L1 blockade in urothelial cancer. Time point: pretreatment peripheral blood. This table comes from immunoSEQ multiplex PCR, and its TCRdb copy is limited to in-frame clones, with some not included. The sample consists of more than 40,000 clones, around 83% of them appearing once. This specimen consisted of PBMCs, obtained around atezolizumab (anti-PD-L1) treatment. Every receptor here comes from a man aged 50-59 years with urothelial cancer.

This chain uses TRBV29-1 with TRBJ2-3; D is uncertain. The CDR3 runs to 12 residues. V lost 5 bases and J 2 bases, leaving 8 bases between the germline ends. Germline CDR1 is SQVTM and CDR2 is ANQGSEA. The CDR3 bases are TGCAGCGTTCTAGGAAACACAGATACGCAGTATTTT. It is translated as CSVLGNTDTQYF.

The chain combines TRBV28 with TRBJ1-1; D gene ambiguous. V was cut by 4 bases and J by 1 base, with 16 bases left in between. Per germline, CDR1 MDHEN and CDR2 SYDVKM. The CDR3 is 16 residues long. CDR3: CASSSRLPEWNTEAFF. The CDR3 nucleotides read TGTGCCAGCAGTTCCCGACTCCCAGAGTGGAACACTGAAGCTTTCTTT.

CDR3 sequence reads: CASSARGGFDGYTF. Here the CDR3 DNA reads TGCGCCAGCAGTGCTCGGGGGGGATTCGACGGCTACACCTTC. This rearrangement joins TRBV5-1 to TRBJ1-2, with D possibly TRBD1 on 5 matching bases. Trimming removed 5 bases from V and 8 bases from J, with 19 bases in between. Germline lookup yields CDR1 SGHRS and CDR2 YFSETQ. This CDR3 is built from 14 residues.

V and J are TRBV19 and TRBJ2-1; 11 bases are a match to TRBD1. The CDR3 extends over 17 amino acids. Trimming took 4 bases from V and 9 from J; bases not matched to a gene: 14. Germline CDR1 reads LNHDA; CDR2 reads SQIVND (reference sequence). CDR3 residues: CASSSFPGQGVVGEQFF. The CDR3 nucleotides read TGTGCCAGTAGTAGCTTTCCGGGACAGGGGGTTGTGGGTGAGCAGTTCTTC. Drawing the rest from reference TRBV19 and TRBJ2-1, the complete variable domain is DGGITQSPKYLFRKEGQNVTLSCEQNLNHDAMYWYRQDPGQGLRLIYYSQIVNDFQKGDIAEGYSVSREKKESFPLTVTSAQKNPTAFYLCASSSFPGQGVVGEQFFGPGTRLTVL.

The V and J genes are TRBV19 and TRBJ2-5; D possibly corresponds to TRBD2 (6 bases). V shed 7 bases and J shed 4 bases, with 19 bases lying between them. Per germline, CDR1 LNHDA and CDR2 SQIVND (reference sequence). The length of the CDR3 is 15 residues. The CDR3 sequence: CASNQAGGASETQYF. The DNA for the CDR3 is TGTGCCAGTAACCAGGCAGGAGGGGCCTCAGAGACCCAGTACTTC.

The genes are TRBV28 and TRBJ2-7; TRBD1 aligns across 9 bases. The CDR3 consists of 14 residues. V shed 6 bases, J shed 7 bases, and the junction held 10 bases outside the gene matches. Germline V gene data show CDR1 as MDHEN and CDR2 as SYDVKM. The CDR3 region is CASSLGTGRTEQYF. In DNA form, the CDR3 reads TGTGCCAGCAGCCTAGGGACAGGGAGAACGGAGCAGTACTTC.

V and J are TRBV5-1 and TRBJ2-5; the match to TRBD1 covers 7 bases. The CDR3 runs 18 residues. The germline V gene encodes CDR1 SGHRS and CDR2 YFSETQ. V lost 1 base to trimming and J lost 1 base; unmatched junction nucleotides: 13. DNA of the CDR3: TGCGCCAGCAGCTTGACCCTAGACAGGGACAACCGCCAAGAGACCCAGTACTTC. Its protein product is CASSLTLDRDNRQETQYF.